The entry below describes one T cell receptor beta chain. This clone was found a few times. It lacks a known antigen. One base away there is no much larger clone; base qualities are not given. The sample holds other DNA sequences that translate to the same CDR3. This entry belongs to a study of shared clonotypes between healthy human individuals (dated by TCRdb to 2020 to 2021). Looking at the study overall: The cohort included a few men and a couple of women between 18 and 49 years of age. For each donor, three plates each were used for CD4 naive and CD4 memory, two plates were used for CD8 naive, and one plate was used for CD8 memory. Blood TCR repertoires of roughly 5 healthy adults were deeply sequenced to estimate repertoire size and the extent of clonotype sharing between individuals. To increase sequencing depth and limit assay-specific biases, different laboratories used diverse techniques to prepare libraries and sequence TCR repertoires. Leukapheresis yielded between about 0.85 and 9 billion PBMCs per donor. The paper as a whole reports these results and caveats: Estimated clonotype richness was generally larger for naive than for memory subsets. When several donors were compared, the shared fraction of clonotypes was about 5.4% for naive CD4, around 4% for naive CD8, roughly 2.5% for memory CD4, and 0.35% to 0.4% for memory CD8. Higher generation probabilities were observed for clonotypes shared by all four sorted-subset donors than for non-shared clonotypes. Sampling was limited to blood, and TCR repertoires in tissue likely differ from TCR repertoires in blood. The small number of donors limited the genetic and exposure-history diversity represented. Pairwise subsampling indicated that sequencing depth was expected to affect the degree of clonotype sharing among donors. Rarefaction of sorted-subset datasets indicated incomplete sequencing despite the large sequencing depth.

Using the deep immunoSEQ assay, TCR CDR3 regions were amplified from genomic DNA by multiplex PCR. For each cell subset, the extracted genomic DNA was distributed evenly across all wells of several immunoSEQ 96-well plates, and each plate served as one replicate. Each replicate PCR for sorted subsets received about 180 ng genomic DNA, equal to 30,000 or so T cell genomes. Purified libraries were measured with a Qubit 3.0 fluorometer, size-checked on a Bioanalyzer 2100, and measured again with the KAPA Library Quantification kit. A separate single-read 150-cycle Illumina NextSeq 550 flow cell was used to sequence each immunoSEQ 96-well plate. From the authors' description of their analysis: Because the immunoSEQ output included only junctional sequences and no quality scores, the filtering could not be the same as the filtering used for full-length reads. To assign V/J genes and CDR3, sequences were annotated using PyIR, a Python wrapper for IgBLAST v1.9, with IMGT germline references. Reads were filtered out if the reads had weak V/J assignments (E-value above 1e-6), no CDR3, stop codons, out-of-frame junctions, or ambiguous translated residues. V3J clonotypes were defined by identical inferred V gene, J gene, and CDR3 amino acid sequence. Percentage overlap between repertoires was computed as shared unique clonotypes divided by the size of the smaller repertoire. Three approaches were used to assess repertoire richness: RTK rarefaction, the Chao1 estimator, and Recon v2.1 estimates of unobserved clonotypes. For all TCRbeta clonotypes obtained by the gDNA method from a few donors, generation probabilities were computed with OLGA. In TCRdb, the immuneACCESS table is reduced to in-frame sequences with V and J assigned. These tables do not hold every clone; where another copy was compared, an unresolved V gene accounts for under half, and the others remain unexplained. V, J and clone size derive from that table, while D and trimming were established from the DNA sequence. A total of about 2 million clones appear in this sample, about 95% of them only once. The leading ten clones occupy about 1.1% of the sample.

The CDR3 sequence holds 14 residues, the cysteine and phenylalanine included. Just the 42-base CDR3 DNA is kept, in frame starting at base 1. For CDR1 and CDR2, the germline V gene (reference sequence) lists MNHEY and SMNVEV. Here V drops 2 bases and J drops 2 bases, and the junction holds 1 base not matched to any gene. For the CD8 naive samples, CD45RO-negative cells were positively selected for CCR7, yielding a CD45RA+CCR7+ population from which TemRA cells were excluded. The donors were healthy, HIV-negative adults who had no recently reported acute infections or vaccinations. All donors were Caucasian adults living in Nashville, Tennessee, USA. Blood was obtained by leukapheresis, after which PBMCs were separated by Ficoll-Histopaque density gradient centrifugation and cryopreserved in liquid nitrogen vapor phase. Purity and quantity of every magnetically sorted T cell population were checked by analytical flow cytometry. Genomic DNA was isolated from every sorted fraction and measured by UV absorbance on a Nanodrop 2000c.

The V gene is TRBV27 and the J gene is TRBJ1-1; 8 of the junction bases match TRBD1. The sequence was collected from a man in his late teens or twenties in good health. Sample: naive CD8+ T cells sorted from blood. The sample's cell subset or site label, decoded: CD45RA+CCR7+. The CDR3 protein: CASSLGTGNTEAFF. The DNA is TGTGCCAGCAGTTTAGGGACAGGAAACACTGAAGCTTTCTTT.